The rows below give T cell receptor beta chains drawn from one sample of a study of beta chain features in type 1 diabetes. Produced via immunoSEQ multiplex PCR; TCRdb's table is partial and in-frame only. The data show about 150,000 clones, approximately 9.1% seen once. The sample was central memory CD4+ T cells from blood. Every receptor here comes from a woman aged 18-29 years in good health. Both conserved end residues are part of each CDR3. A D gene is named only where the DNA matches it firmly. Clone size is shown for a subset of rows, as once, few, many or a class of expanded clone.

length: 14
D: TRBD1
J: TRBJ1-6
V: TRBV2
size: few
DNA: TGTGCCAGCAGTCCGGACAGGGATTCTTCACCCCTCCACTTT
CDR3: CASSPDRDSSPLHF

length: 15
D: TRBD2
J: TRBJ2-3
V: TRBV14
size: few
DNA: TGTGCCAGCAGCATCTTGGGGACTAGCGTGAATACGCAGTATTTT
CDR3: CASSILGTSVNTQYF

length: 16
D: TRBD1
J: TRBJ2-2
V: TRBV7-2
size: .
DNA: TGTGCCAGCAGCTTAGCATTGACAGGGCGCACCGGGGAGCTGTTTTTT
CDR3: CASSLALTGRTGELFF

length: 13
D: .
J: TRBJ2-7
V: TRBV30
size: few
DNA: TGTGCCTGTGCCTCGCAGGGCCCTACGCAGCAGTACTTC
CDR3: CACASQGPTQQYF

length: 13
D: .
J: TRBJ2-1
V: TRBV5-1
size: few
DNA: TGCGCCAGCAGCACGGGGATCTACAATGAGCAGTTCTTC
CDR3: CASSTGIYNEQFF

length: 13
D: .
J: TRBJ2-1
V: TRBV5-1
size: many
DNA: TGCGCCAGCAGCCCGGGACTGCGGAATGAGCAGTTCTTC
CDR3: CASSPGLRNEQFF

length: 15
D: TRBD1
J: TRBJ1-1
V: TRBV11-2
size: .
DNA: TGTGCCAGCAGCTTCGGACAGGCTTTGAACACTGAAGCTTTCTTT
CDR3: CASSFGQALNTEAFF

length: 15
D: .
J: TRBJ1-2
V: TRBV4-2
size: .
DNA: TGTGCCAGCAGCCAAGGAACAAATACTAACTATGGCTACACCTTC
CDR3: CASSQGTNTNYGYTF

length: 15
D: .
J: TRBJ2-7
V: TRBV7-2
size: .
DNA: TGTGCCAGCAGCTGGCTTTATAACAGGGACTACGAGCAGTACTTC
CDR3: CASSWLYNRDYEQYF

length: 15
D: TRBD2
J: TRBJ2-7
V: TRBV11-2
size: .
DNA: TGTGCCAGCAGCAAGAGGGGAGGGGCAGGCTACGAGCAGTACTTC
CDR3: CASSKRGGAGYEQYF

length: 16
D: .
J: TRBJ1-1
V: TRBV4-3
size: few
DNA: TGCGCCAGCAGCCAAGGGACGGGAGCCGGTGGCACTGAAGCTTTCTTT
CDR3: CASSQGTGAGGTEAFF

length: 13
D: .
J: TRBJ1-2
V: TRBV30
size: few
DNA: TGTGCCTGGAGTGTCCGGGACTGGTTGGGCTACACCTTC
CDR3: CAWSVRDWLGYTF

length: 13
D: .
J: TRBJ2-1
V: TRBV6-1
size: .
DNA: TGTGCCACGACAGGCCAGCTCTACAATGAGCAGTTCTTC
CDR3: CATTGQLYNEQFF

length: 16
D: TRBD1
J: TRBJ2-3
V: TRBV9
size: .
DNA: TGTGCCAGCAGCGTGGGCGGGACAGGGAGCACAGATACGCAGTATTTT
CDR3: CASSVGGTGSTDTQYF

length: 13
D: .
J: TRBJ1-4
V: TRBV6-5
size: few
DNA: TGTGCCAGCAGTCCCAACGCGGGGGAAAAACTGTTTTTT
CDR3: CASSPNAGEKLFF

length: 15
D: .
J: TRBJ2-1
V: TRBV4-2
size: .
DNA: TGTGCCAGCAGCCCTTCCGGGTCCAAATGGGATGAGCAGTTCTTC
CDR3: CASSPSGSKWDEQFF